Included here is one T cell receptor (beta chain) sequence, with context. Its specificity is not known. The PCR ran on 60 Vbeta and 13 Jbeta primers. Sequencing used immunoSEQ multiplex PCR; TCRdb keeps in-frame clones, though not all of them. The sample has about 160,000 clones, 70% to 80% seen once; the top ten hold about 4.4%. V shed 4 bases and J 4 bases; nucleotides not matched to a gene: 7. Per the germline V gene, CDR1 is SGHDT and CDR2 is YYEEEE. The CDR3 loop spans 17 amino acids. This sample is drawn from a study of cytomegalovirus exposure and HLA in healthy donors. Study information: One earlier analysis, a look at some 180 million T cells, found more than 100 million unique TCR beta sequences.

Study-wide results and caveats: A list of about 160 TCR beta chains associated with cytomegalovirus was given. Rarity marked most TCR sequences, yet some public TCRs occurred in many donors.

The clonotype comes from a man aged 40-55 years in good health and CMV-seronegative. The sample was PBMCs. This chain connects TRBV5-6 to TRBJ2-3; the match to TRBD2 covers 15 bases. CDR3: CASSDGLAGGRADTQYF. CDR3 DNA sequence: TGTGCCAGCAGCGATGGACTAGCGGGGGGGCGGGCAGATACGCAGTATTTT.